The 9 T cell receptor beta chains below all came from one sample that was sequenced in a study of control samples from healthy donors and cancer patients. Assay used: immunoSEQ multiplex PCR; TCRdb lists only in-frame clones, some missing. The sample lists tens of thousands of clones, approximately 87% occurring once. Specimen: blood. These receptors were obtained from a man between 45 and 60 years old in good health.

V gene TRBV19 combines with J gene TRBJ1-1; tentatively, D is TRBD1 (5 bases). CDR1 and CDR2 from the germline V gene are LNHDA and SQIVND (reference sequence). The CDR3 runs to 13 residues. V was clipped by 6 bases and J by 2 bases, with 10 bases between them. CDR3 residues: CASRPGVNTEAFF. CDR3 DNA: TGTGCCAGTAGGCCGGGGGTCAACACTGAAGCTTTCTTT.

The gene calls are TRBV4-2 and TRBJ2-1, with D maybe TRBD2 (5 bases). V was cut by 9 bases and J by 8 bases, with 17 bases left in between. The V gene's germline CDR1 is LGHNA and CDR2 YNFKEQ. The CDR3 loop spans 13 amino acids. CDR3 bases: TGTGCCAGTCGGGGTCCCCCTCTCGATGAGCAGTTCTTC. It yields the protein CASRGPPLDEQFF.

This clone was detected only once. The chain recombines TRBV18 with TRBJ1-2; the match to TRBD1 covers 7 bases. The ends lost 6 bases at V and 0 bases at J; junction bases unmatched: 10. CDR1 is KGHSH and CDR2 is LQKENI in the germline V gene. This CDR3 has 16 residues. CDR3 DNA: TGTGCCAGCTCCGAGGGACAGCCGACTGCTAACTATGGCTACACCTTC. Residues: CASSEGQPTANYGYTF.

The chain couples TRBV12-5 to TRBJ1-1; D ambiguous. The CDR3 is 13 residues long. The ends were cut back, 7 bases at V and 1 base at J, with 10 bases in the middle. Germline V lookup: CDR1 LGHNT, CDR2 FRNRAP. In DNA, the CDR3 is TGTGCTAGTGCCCCGGATCCGAACACTGAAGCTTTCTTT. It yields the protein CASAPDPNTEAFF. Together with reference TRBV12-5 and TRBJ1-1, the CDR3 gives the full variable domain: DARVTQTPRHKVTEMGQEVTMRCQPILGHNTVFWYRQTMMQGLELLAYFRNRAPLDDSGMPKDRFSAEMPDATLATLKIQPSEPRDSAVYFCASAPDPNTEAFFGQGTRLTVV.

The rearrangement joins TRBV3-1 (or the pseudogene TRBV3-2) to TRBJ1-5, with TRBD1 as a possible D gene (5 bases). The CDR3 length is 14 residues. The V gene lost 5 bases and the J gene lost 0 bases, with 8 bases spanning the gap. Germline V gene data show CDR1 as LGHDT and CDR2 as YNNKEL (reference sequence). The CDR3 here is CASSKGISNQPQHF. CDR3 bases: TGTGCCAGCAGCAAGGGGATTAGCAATCAGCCCCAGCATTTT.

The J gene is TRBJ2-5, the V gene TRBV30; 7 bases are a match to TRBD1. The V gene end was trimmed by 4 bases and the J gene end by 2 bases; junction bases not matched to a gene: 16. The germline V gene encodes CDR1 GTSNPN and CDR2 SVGIG (reference sequence). This CDR3 comprises 17 residues. CDR3 region: CAWTPRTGPSRQETQYF. The CDR3 nucleotides read TGTGCCTGGACCCCCCGGACAGGCCCGTCCCGACAAGAGACCCAGTACTTC.

CDR3 nucleotides: TGTGCCAGCAGCTTGGTCGCGGCTAACTATGGCTACACCTTC. Amino acids: CASSLVAANYGYTF. V gene TRBV5-6 combines with J gene TRBJ1-2; D not resolved. The germline V gene has CDR1 SGHDT and CDR2 YYEEEE. V was clipped by 0 bases and J by 0 bases, with 6 bases between them. The CDR3 has 14 amino acids.

This chain uses TRBV2 with TRBJ1-5; D gene ambiguous. Germline V gives CDR1 SNHLY, CDR2 FYNNEI. With 0 bases removed from V and 16 bases from J, the gap between germline ends came to 16 bases. The CDR3 runs 13 residues. The CDR3 nucleotides are TGTGCCAGCAGTGAAGCGCTTCACACCTACCGACATTTT. Amino acid sequence: CASSEALHTYRHF.

The V call is TRBV18, the J call TRBJ2-1; 7 positions match TRBD2. CDR1 and CDR2 from the germline V gene are KGHSH and LQKENI. Trimming at V came to 2 bases and at J to 12 bases, leaving 13 bases not matched to a gene. The CDR3 runs 15 residues. Here the CDR3 DNA reads TGTGCCAGCTCACCAAGACTAGCCACGACGGAGAGGCAGTTCTTC. Translation gives CASSPRLATTERQFF.